This T cell receptor (beta chain) comes out of a study of beta chain features in type 1 diabetes. Study information: Patients were similar to healthy donors in age and gender (as well as in cell yields).

General study results and limits: Junctions at VDJ sites from type 1 diabetes patients had fewer insertions and more deletions. Significant though moderate, a shortening of TCRB CDR3s appeared in all four CD4+ subsets of Type 1 diabetes patients.

For this clone: Its matching antigen is unknown.

V lost 4 bases, J lost 3 bases, and 11 bases lay in between. Germline CDR1 SGHRS, CDR2 YFSETQ. CDR3 length: 13 amino acids. Of the isolated RNA, all was reverse transcribed, and so the sequenced material was expressed TCRB transcripts. Libraries were prepared by immunoSEQ multiplex PCR; TCRdb keeps only in-frame clonotypes and omits some of them. Of almost 350,000 clones listed, 20% are singletons. This chain connects TRBV5-1 to TRBJ2-7, with D perhaps TRBD2 (5 bases). This TCR was sampled from a woman aged 18-29 years in good health. Sequenced sample: naive CD4+ T cells from blood. The CDR3 protein is CASSVDLIYEQYF. CDR3 bases: TGCGCCAGCAGCGTGGACTTGATCTACGAGCAGTACTTC.